Listed below are T cell receptor beta chains from one sample, sequenced in a study of cytomegalovirus exposure and HLA in healthy donors. Here immunoSEQ multiplex PCR was the method, and the copy in TCRdb shows in-frame clones only, minus some. The table lists 200,000 to 250,000 clones, 82% of them singletons. The sequenced material came from PBMCs. These receptors were obtained from a middle-aged woman in good health and CMV-seronegative. The CDR3 runs from the conserved cysteine through the conserved F or W. Fields, in order: clone size, J gene, D gene, V gene, CDR3 DNA, CDR3 protein. The D gene is left open where the match is weak. Size tells how often a clone was seen (once, few, many) or the class of an expanded clone, and some rows leave it out.

clone_size: .; j_call: TRBJ2-3; d_call: .; v_call: TRBV7-9; cdr3_nt: TGTGCCAGCAGCTTAGCCTCCATTAGGATTAGCGTTAGCACAGATACGCAGTATTTT; cdr3_aa: CASSLASIRISVSTDTQYF
clone_size: few; j_call: TRBJ1-3; d_call: TRBD1; v_call: TRBV29-1; cdr3_nt: TGCAGCGCCCGGACAGGGGGAAACACCATATATTTT; cdr3_aa: CSARTGGNTIYF
clone_size: once; j_call: TRBJ1-1; d_call: TRBD1; v_call: TRBV5-1; cdr3_nt: TGCGCCAGCAGCCTCCATCGACAGGGCACTGAAGCTTTCTTT; cdr3_aa: CASSLHRQGTEAFF
clone_size: .; j_call: TRBJ2-2; d_call: .; v_call: TRBV27; cdr3_nt: TGTGCCAGCAGTTTATATGCTAGCGCGACCGGGGAGCTGTTTTTT; cdr3_aa: CASSLYASATGELFF
clone_size: .; j_call: TRBJ2-2; d_call: .; v_call: TRBV11-2; cdr3_nt: TGTGCCAGCAGAGGGGGCGGGACGATTTACACCGGGGAGCTGTTTTTT; cdr3_aa: CASRGGGTIYTGELFF
clone_size: .; j_call: TRBJ2-3; d_call: TRBD1; v_call: TRBV7-9; cdr3_nt: TGTGCCAGCAGCCACCGACAGGGGGCAGTAGATACGCAGTATTTT; cdr3_aa: CASSHRQGAVDTQYF
clone_size: .; j_call: TRBJ2-5; d_call: TRBD2; v_call: TRBV30; cdr3_nt: TGTGCCTGGACTCCGGGACTAGCGGGAACAGAGACCCAGTACTTC; cdr3_aa: CAWTPGLAGTETQYF
clone_size: .; j_call: TRBJ1-2; d_call: .; v_call: TRBV28; cdr3_nt: TGTGCCAGCAGCGGGGTACCGGGAGGCTACACCTTC; cdr3_aa: CASSGVPGGYTF
clone_size: few; j_call: TRBJ1-3; d_call: .; v_call: TRBV5-6; cdr3_nt: TGTGCCAGCAGCCCAGGGTTTACTGGAAACACCATATATTTT; cdr3_aa: CASSPGFTGNTIYF
clone_size: .; j_call: TRBJ2-5; d_call: .; v_call: TRBV2; cdr3_nt: TGTGCCAGCAGTGATGGCTTGACCCAGTACTTC; cdr3_aa: CASSDGLTQYF
clone_size: few; j_call: TRBJ1-1; d_call: .; v_call: TRBV29-1; cdr3_nt: TGCAGCGTTGGACCAGGGTATAGAACTGAAGCTTTCTTT; cdr3_aa: CSVGPGYRTEAFF
clone_size: once; j_call: TRBJ2-1; d_call: .; v_call: TRBV4-1; cdr3_nt: TGCGCCAGCAGCCGATCGACAGCCAGCTCCTACAATGAGCAGTTCTTC; cdr3_aa: CASSRSTASSYNEQFF
clone_size: .; j_call: TRBJ1-1; d_call: .; v_call: TRBV28; cdr3_nt: TGTGCCAGCAGTTCTTGGGGTGGGAGGGTCACTGAAGCTTTCTTT; cdr3_aa: CASSSWGGRVTEAFF
clone_size: .; j_call: TRBJ2-3; d_call: TRBD1; v_call: TRBV7-3; cdr3_nt: TGTGCCAGCAGCTTCACCGGACAGGGGTACGAGAATACGCAGTATTTT; cdr3_aa: CASSFTGQGYENTQYF
clone_size: .; j_call: TRBJ2-1; d_call: .; v_call: TRBV19; cdr3_nt: TGTGCCAGTAGTCTATCCCCTCCCCGCGGCTACAATGAGCAGTTCTTC; cdr3_aa: CASSLSPPRGYNEQFF
clone_size: .; j_call: TRBJ1-4; d_call: TRBD1; v_call: TRBV18; cdr3_nt: TGTGCCAGCTCACGCAACAGGGGAGAAAAACTGTTTTTT; cdr3_aa: CASSRNRGEKLFF
clone_size: .; j_call: TRBJ1-2; d_call: .; v_call: TRBV28; cdr3_nt: TGTGCCAGCAGGGCGGGGGGGTTTGAGGGCTACACCTTC; cdr3_aa: CASRAGGFEGYTF
clone_size: .; j_call: TRBJ2-2; d_call: TRBD1; v_call: TRBV6-1; cdr3_nt: TGTGCCAGCAGTGGACGGTTACAGGGGGCATATACCGGGGAGCTGTTTTTT; cdr3_aa: CASSGRLQGAYTGELFF
clone_size: .; j_call: TRBJ2-5; d_call: .; v_call: TRBV28; cdr3_nt: TGTGCCAGCAGTTCGACTAGTTTGGGGCAAGAGACCCAGTACTTC; cdr3_aa: CASSSTSLGQETQYF
clone_size: .; j_call: TRBJ2-5; d_call: TRBD1; v_call: TRBV19; cdr3_nt: TGTGCCAGTAGTGGGACAGGGGGCATTCGAGAGACCCAGTACTTC; cdr3_aa: CASSGTGGIRETQYF
clone_size: .; j_call: TRBJ2-7; d_call: .; v_call: TRBV9; cdr3_nt: TGTGCCAGCAGCGTAGCAGGGGGGAACAACTACGAGCAGTACTTC; cdr3_aa: CASSVAGGNNYEQYF
clone_size: few; j_call: TRBJ1-1; d_call: TRBD1; v_call: TRBV6-6; cdr3_nt: TGTGCCAGCAGCCCGACAGGGTTGAACACTGAAGCTTTCTTT; cdr3_aa: CASSPTGLNTEAFF
clone_size: .; j_call: TRBJ1-4; d_call: .; v_call: TRBV28; cdr3_nt: TGTGCCAGCAGTACCGACTTCGCAACTAATGAAAAACTGTTTTTT; cdr3_aa: CASSTDFATNEKLFF
clone_size: .; j_call: TRBJ2-2; d_call: .; v_call: TRBV6-6; cdr3_nt: TGTGCCAGCAGTTCCCATGTGGGAGTGCCCGGGGAGCTGTTTTTT; cdr3_aa: CASSSHVGVPGELFF
clone_size: .; j_call: TRBJ1-3; d_call: TRBD1; v_call: TRBV18; cdr3_nt: TGTGCCAGCTCAGTACAGGGGGACTCTGGAAACACCATATATTTT; cdr3_aa: CASSVQGDSGNTIYF
clone_size: .; j_call: TRBJ2-3; d_call: TRBD2; v_call: TRBV10-2; cdr3_nt: TGCGCCAGCAGACTAGCGGGTGGCACAGATACGCAGTATTTT; cdr3_aa: CASRLAGGTDTQYF
clone_size: .; j_call: TRBJ2-7; d_call: TRBD1; v_call: TRBV29-1; cdr3_nt: TGCAGCGTTGAACTTTCCGGGACAGCCTTCTCCTACGAGCAGTACTTC; cdr3_aa: CSVELSGTAFSYEQYF
clone_size: few; j_call: TRBJ2-7; d_call: .; v_call: TRBV6-5; cdr3_nt: TGTGCCAGCAGTTACCGAGCCTACGAGCAGTACTTC; cdr3_aa: CASSYRAYEQYF
clone_size: few; j_call: TRBJ1-4; d_call: .; v_call: TRBV30; cdr3_nt: TGTGCCTGGAGTGGACAGGCCTACAGTGAAAAACTGTTTTTT; cdr3_aa: CAWSGQAYSEKLFF
clone_size: .; j_call: TRBJ1-1; d_call: .; v_call: TRBV18; cdr3_nt: TGTGCCAGCTCACCACGCTCTCTAGACAGGTCCAACACTGAAGCTTTCTTT; cdr3_aa: CASSPRSLDRSNTEAFF
clone_size: .; j_call: TRBJ1-4; d_call: TRBD1; v_call: TRBV18; cdr3_nt: TGTGCCAGCTCACCACAGGGGACAGGACGTAATGAAAAACTGTTTTTT; cdr3_aa: CASSPQGTGRNEKLFF
clone_size: .; j_call: TRBJ2-2; d_call: .; v_call: TRBV5-4; cdr3_nt: TGTGCCAGCAGCTTGTCCCCAGGGGTCGACACCGGGGAGCTGTTTTTT; cdr3_aa: CASSLSPGVDTGELFF
clone_size: .; j_call: TRBJ2-7; d_call: TRBD1; v_call: TRBV9; cdr3_nt: TGTGCCAGCAGCGAATTTGACAGGGGAACACCCTACGAGCAGTACTTC; cdr3_aa: CASSEFDRGTPYEQYF
clone_size: .; j_call: TRBJ2-7; d_call: .; v_call: TRBV30; cdr3_nt: TGTGCCTGGAGTGTCGGGACTGGTGCTTACGAGCAGTACTTC; cdr3_aa: CAWSVGTGAYEQYF
clone_size: .; j_call: TRBJ1-2; d_call: TRBD1; v_call: TRBV7-8; cdr3_nt: TGTGCCAGCAGCAACCGAAAAGTACAGGGGCCGGACTATGGCTACACCTTC; cdr3_aa: CASSNRKVQGPDYGYTF
clone_size: .; j_call: TRBJ2-7; d_call: .; v_call: TRBV9; cdr3_nt: TGTGCCAGCAGCGATAACCCGTTGACAGGCTCCTACGAGCAGTACTTC; cdr3_aa: CASSDNPLTGSYEQYF
clone_size: .; j_call: TRBJ1-4; d_call: .; v_call: TRBV2; cdr3_nt: TGTGCCAGCAGTCGCCAGGGGAATGAAAAACTGTTTTTT; cdr3_aa: CASSRQGNEKLFF
clone_size: .; j_call: TRBJ2-5; d_call: TRBD2; v_call: TRBV18; cdr3_nt: TGTGCCAGCTCACCAAGTACTAGCGGGAGAAAGACCCAGTACTTC; cdr3_aa: CASSPSTSGRKTQYF
clone_size: .; j_call: TRBJ2-7; d_call: .; v_call: TRBV5-4; cdr3_nt: TGTGCCAGCAGCTCCGACTGGAGCTCCTACGAGCAGTACTTC; cdr3_aa: CASSSDWSSYEQYF
clone_size: .; j_call: TRBJ1-5; d_call: .; v_call: TRBV5-1; cdr3_nt: TGCGCCAGCAGCTTGGAAGGAGACTATAGGAATCAGCCCCAGCATTTT; cdr3_aa: CASSLEGDYRNQPQHF
clone_size: .; j_call: TRBJ2-1; d_call: TRBD1; v_call: TRBV30; cdr3_nt: TGTGCCTGGAGTAGAGGGCAGGGGGACATGAATGAGCAGTTCTTC; cdr3_aa: CAWSRGQGDMNEQFF
clone_size: .; j_call: TRBJ1-2; d_call: TRBD1; v_call: TRBV9; cdr3_nt: TGTGCCAGCAGCGGGTCAGGGGGACGAGGCTATGGCTACACCTTC; cdr3_aa: CASSGSGGRGYGYTF
clone_size: .; j_call: TRBJ1-1; d_call: .; v_call: TRBV5-1; cdr3_nt: TGCGCCAGCAGCACCCTAGCCCAGAACACTGAAGCTTTCTTT; cdr3_aa: CASSTLAQNTEAFF
clone_size: .; j_call: TRBJ2-7; d_call: TRBD2; v_call: TRBV28; cdr3_nt: TGTGCCAGCAGGGATCTAGCGGGAGATCTCGAGCAGTACTTC; cdr3_aa: CASRDLAGDLEQYF
clone_size: .; j_call: TRBJ2-2; d_call: TRBD1; v_call: TRBV27; cdr3_nt: TGTGCCAGCAGTCCCCACACCGACAGGGACACCGGGGAGCTGTTTTTT; cdr3_aa: CASSPHTDRDTGELFF
clone_size: .; j_call: TRBJ2-2; d_call: .; v_call: TRBV18; cdr3_nt: TGTGCCAGCTCACGAGGGTCGACCGGGGAGCTGTTTTTT; cdr3_aa: CASSRGSTGELFF
clone_size: .; j_call: TRBJ1-1; d_call: .; v_call: TRBV28; cdr3_nt: TGTGCCAGCAGTTTAGGGGGGATTGGCGCAGGGATGAACACTGAAGCTTTCTTT; cdr3_aa: CASSLGGIGAGMNTEAFF
clone_size: few; j_call: TRBJ1-5; d_call: .; v_call: TRBV10-2; cdr3_nt: TGCGCCAGCGGGGCCGAGTATAGCAATCAGCCCCAGCATTTT; cdr3_aa: CASGAEYSNQPQHF
clone_size: .; j_call: TRBJ1-4; d_call: .; v_call: TRBV6-5; cdr3_nt: TGTGCCAGCAGTTACTCGGGACTCACTAATGAAAAACTGTTTTTT; cdr3_aa: CASSYSGLTNEKLFF
clone_size: .; j_call: TRBJ2-7; d_call: .; v_call: TRBV21-1; cdr3_nt: TGTGCCAGCAGACGGGGGTTGTGCGAGCAGTACTTC; cdr3_aa: CASRRGLCEQYF
clone_size: once; j_call: TRBJ1-2; d_call: TRBD1; v_call: TRBV2; cdr3_nt: TGTGCCAGCAGAGACAGGGTGGGCTATGGCTACACCTTC; cdr3_aa: CASRDRVGYGYTF
clone_size: .; j_call: TRBJ2-2; d_call: TRBD1; v_call: TRBV9; cdr3_nt: TGTGCCAGCAGCGCGGTGGGACAGGTGAACACCGGGGAGCTGTTTTTT; cdr3_aa: CASSAVGQVNTGELFF
clone_size: .; j_call: TRBJ2-1; d_call: TRBD1; v_call: TRBV14; cdr3_nt: TGTGCCAGCAGCCCCGGGACAGGGAAGTTTTTTGAGCAGTTCTTC; cdr3_aa: CASSPGTGKFFEQFF
clone_size: .; j_call: TRBJ1-3; d_call: TRBD1; v_call: TRBV7-9; cdr3_nt: TGTGCCAGCAGCTCCAACAGGGGTGGAAACACCATATATTTT; cdr3_aa: CASSSNRGGNTIYF
clone_size: .; j_call: TRBJ1-1; d_call: .; v_call: TRBV27; cdr3_nt: TGTGCCAGCAGTTTAAGGGGGGGGACTGAAGCTTTCTTT; cdr3_aa: CASSLRGGTEAFF